This T cell receptor beta chain was sequenced during a study of CD8 T cells in Susac syndrome. In the study overall: Each patient with Susac syndrome, at the time of blood draw, was therapy-naive, on corticosteroids, or on intravenous immunoglobulin alone. Findings and caveats of the study: The greatest CD8+ clonal expansion in Susac occurred in TEMRA cells and in active patients.

Negative isolation yielded CD8+ and CD4+ T cells; FACS enriched TEMRA cells. Germline CDR1 reads SGDLS; CDR2 reads YYNGEE. The CDR3 contains 14 residues. Germline trimming cut 4 bases from V and 8 bases from J; bases unmatched to any gene: 4. Random hexamers primed reverse transcription of about 0.45 to 1 ug RNA. From the immunoSEQ multiplex PCR reads, TCRdb called clonotypes with MiXCR, one entry per CDR3 protein. This table has about 130,000 distinct CDR3 sequences, about 95% appearing once. In regard to this clonotype: Its specificity is unknown.

Sequenced sample: CD8+ T cells from PBMCs. The chain uses TRBV9 and TRBJ2-1; TRBD2 aligns across 12 bases. The clonotype comes from a human donor with Susac syndrome. CDR3 loop: CASSRLAGAYEQFF. The CDR3 bases are TGTGCCAGCAGCCGACTAGCGGGAGCCTATGAGCAGTTCTTC.